The T cell receptor (beta chain) under discussion was sequenced for a study of regulatory T cells in long-lasting Graves disease. Specified time point: newly diagnosed GD, antithyroid drugs for less than 3 months. Extracted PBMC RNA gave rise to the TCR library. Patients met American Thyroid Association criteria for Graves' disease. Xi'an, China, was home to the endocrinology department that provided patients. This CDR3 is built from 15 residues. Germline V gene sequence: CDR1 DFQATT, CDR2 SNEGSKA (reference sequence). V lost 3 bases to trimming and J lost 3 bases, with 15 bases between them. Sequencing libraries for TCR beta were prepared with iRepertoire HTBI primers and Arm-PCR of CDR3 regions. TCRdb passed the multiplex PCR reads through MiXCR, listing each CDR3 protein once. The table has roughly 500,000 distinct CDR3 sequences, roughly 15% seen once. The data also belong to a second study, concerning T cells in Graves' hyperthyroidism and ophthalmopathy. This second study notes: Separation of ophthalmopathy from stable hyperthyroidism was achieved by a 13 V-J model.

This TCR derives from a woman between 45 and 60 years old with Graves disease. The gene calls are TRBV20-1 and TRBJ1-5, with D perhaps matching TRBD1 (5 bases). Source: peripheral blood mononuclear cells (PBMCs), taken at new diagnosis, from a patient treated with antithyroid drugs. The CDR3 loop is CSAREGWGYNQPQHF. The DNA of the CDR3 is TGCAGTGCTAGGGAGGGTTGGGGGTACAATCAGCCCCAGCATTTT.